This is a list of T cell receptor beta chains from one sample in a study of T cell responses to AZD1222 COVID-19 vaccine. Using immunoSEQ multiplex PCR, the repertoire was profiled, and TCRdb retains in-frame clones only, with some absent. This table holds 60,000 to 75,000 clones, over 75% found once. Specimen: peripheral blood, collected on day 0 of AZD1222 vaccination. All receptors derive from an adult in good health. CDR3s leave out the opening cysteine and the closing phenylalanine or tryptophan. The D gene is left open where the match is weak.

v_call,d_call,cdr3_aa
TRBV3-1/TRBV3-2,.,ASSQDRQPQH
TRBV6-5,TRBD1,ASSPGGSRQPQH
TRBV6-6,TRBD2,ASRGTSGLTDTQY
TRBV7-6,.,ASSSGGQDSNQPQH
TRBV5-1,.,ASSSRGREHNSPLH
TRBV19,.,ASSILGEGPEAF
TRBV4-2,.,ASSPAKGGNSPLH
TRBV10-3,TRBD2,AIKRTSGGLAYNEQF
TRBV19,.,ASRPDRSSYNEQF
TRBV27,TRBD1,ASSLQGAETQY
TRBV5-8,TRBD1,ASSTPGQGMAGEKLF
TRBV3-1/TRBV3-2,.,ASSQDLLVGGELF
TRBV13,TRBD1,ASSLLGQGYGCT
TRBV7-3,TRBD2,ASSLSTRGGDTQY
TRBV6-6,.,ASSYKRASTDTQY
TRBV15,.,ATSRGHLGTYGYT
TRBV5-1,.,ASSRWGQGNTIY
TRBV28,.,ASTDSSGNTIY
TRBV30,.,AWRRTANTEAF
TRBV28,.,ASNTGSSGNTIY
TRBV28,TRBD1,ASSFSGQGLNQPQH
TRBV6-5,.,ASWNGANSPLH
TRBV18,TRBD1,ASSPRTGEAYGYT
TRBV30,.,AWSVYGGILSGYT
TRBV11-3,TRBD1,ASSLGRGQGDRTDTQY
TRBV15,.,ATSAGGSSGNTIY
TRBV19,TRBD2,ASSGLAGGQNEQF
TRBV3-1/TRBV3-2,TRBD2,ASSQVSGGTGELF
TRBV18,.,ASSPPVASRADTQY
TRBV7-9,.,ASSLGDRLSYGYT
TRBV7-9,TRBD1,ASSFGEGADGYT
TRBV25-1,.,ASAWAGGYT
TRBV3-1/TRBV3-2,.,ASRSNYNSPLH
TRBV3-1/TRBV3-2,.,ASSQGQSGSPLH
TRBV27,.,ASSLGTGLNTEAF
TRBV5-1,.,ASSLAAGGSTEAF
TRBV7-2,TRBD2,ASSLGRLAGALTEQF
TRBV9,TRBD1,ASSVRQGGLTEAF
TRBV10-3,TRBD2,ASGTSGTGELF
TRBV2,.,ATGWGGATEAF
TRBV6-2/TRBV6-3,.,ASSYPYEQY
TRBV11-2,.,ASSRRGTSTDTQY
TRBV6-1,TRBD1,ASSEATGFHNSPLH
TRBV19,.,ASSIAGAQVNGYT
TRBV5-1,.,ASSKTTSTINEKLF
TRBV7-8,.,ASSFGGSGANVLT